The present entry profiles one TCR beta chain with its context. The antigen is not known. CDR1 is LNHNV and CDR2 is YYDKDF in the germline V gene (reference sequence). The ends lost 0 bases at V and 3 bases at J; junction bases unmatched: 3. The CDR3 contains 16 residues. The data were obtained in a study of cytomegalovirus exposure and HLA in healthy donors. From the approximately 120-subject validation cohort, which was separate from the roughly 710-subject first cohort, the donors were drawn. Whole-study results and caveats: Listed as cytomegalovirus-associated were 150 or so TCR beta chains. Cytomegalovirus status was reportedly diagnosed by the classifier with high specificity and sensitivity. Rarity characterized most TCR sequences, yet some public TCRs appeared in many donors.

Measured with immunoSEQ multiplex PCR; TCRdb has only the in-frame clones, and not every one. The sample lists 250,000 or so clones; around 91% were seen once. The V gene is TRBV15, the J gene TRBJ1-5; 9 nucleotides align to TRBD1. The sample was PBMCs. This receptor was obtained from a woman aged 18-30 years in good health and CMV-seronegative. The CDR3 protein is CATSREQGAINQPQHF. CDR3 in DNA: TGTGCCACCAGCAGAGAACAGGGGGCGATCAATCAGCCCCAGCATTTT.